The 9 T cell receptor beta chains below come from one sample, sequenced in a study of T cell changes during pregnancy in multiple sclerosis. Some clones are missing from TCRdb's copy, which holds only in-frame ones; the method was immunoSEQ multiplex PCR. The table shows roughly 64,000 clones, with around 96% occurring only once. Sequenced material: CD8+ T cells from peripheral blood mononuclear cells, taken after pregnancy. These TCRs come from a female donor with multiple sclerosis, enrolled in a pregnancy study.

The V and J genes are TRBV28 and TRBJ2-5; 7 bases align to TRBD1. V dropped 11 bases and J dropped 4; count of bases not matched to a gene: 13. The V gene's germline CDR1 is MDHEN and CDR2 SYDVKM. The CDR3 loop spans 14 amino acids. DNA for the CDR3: TGTGCCGGGCAACGACAGGGACCACGAGAGACCCAGTACTTC. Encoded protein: CAGQRQGPRETQYF. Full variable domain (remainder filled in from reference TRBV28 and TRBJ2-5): DVKVTQSSRYLVKRTGEKVFLECVQDMDHENMFWYRQDPGLGLRLIYFSYDVKMKEKGDIPEGYSVSREKKERFSLILESASTNQTSMYLCAGQRQGPRETQYFGPGTRLLVL.

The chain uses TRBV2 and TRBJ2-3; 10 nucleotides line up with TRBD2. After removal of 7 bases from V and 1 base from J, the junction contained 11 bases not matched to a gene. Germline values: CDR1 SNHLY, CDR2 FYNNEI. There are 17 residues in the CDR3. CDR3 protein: CASTPGVLAGGTDTQYF. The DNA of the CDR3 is TGTGCCAGCACCCCGGGGGTCCTAGCGGGAGGCACAGATACGCAGTATTTT.

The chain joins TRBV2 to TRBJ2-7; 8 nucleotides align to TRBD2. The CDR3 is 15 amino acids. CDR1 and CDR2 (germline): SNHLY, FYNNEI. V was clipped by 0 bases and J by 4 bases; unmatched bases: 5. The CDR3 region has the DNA TGTGCCAGCAGTGAAGCTACTAGCGGCGGGTACGAGCAGTACTTC. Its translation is CASSEATSGGYEQYF.

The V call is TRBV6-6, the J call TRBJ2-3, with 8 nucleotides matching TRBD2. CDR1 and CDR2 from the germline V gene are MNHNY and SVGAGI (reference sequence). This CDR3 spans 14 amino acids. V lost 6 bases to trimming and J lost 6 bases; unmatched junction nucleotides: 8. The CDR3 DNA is TGTGCCAGCAGCCTTAGCGGGAAAACCGATACGCAGTATTTT. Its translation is CASSLSGKTDTQYF.

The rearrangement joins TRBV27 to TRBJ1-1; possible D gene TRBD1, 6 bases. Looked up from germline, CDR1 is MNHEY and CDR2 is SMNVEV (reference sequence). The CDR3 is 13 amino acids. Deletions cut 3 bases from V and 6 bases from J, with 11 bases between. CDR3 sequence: CASSLTWTAEAFF. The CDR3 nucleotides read TGTGCCAGCAGTTTGACATGGACAGCTGAAGCTTTCTTT.

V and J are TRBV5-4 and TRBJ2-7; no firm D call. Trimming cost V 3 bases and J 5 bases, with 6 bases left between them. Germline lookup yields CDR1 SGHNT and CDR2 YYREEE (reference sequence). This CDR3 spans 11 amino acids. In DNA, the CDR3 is TGTGCCAGCAGCTACATGCACGAGCAGTACTTC. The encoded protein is CASSYMHEQYF.

The CDR3 protein is CASSIVGAGGRISYEQYF. CDR3 nucleotides: TGTGCCAGTAGTATAGTAGGAGCCGGGGGACGGATTTCCTACGAGCAGTACTTC. The chain employs TRBV19 and TRBJ2-7; tentative D call: TRBD2 (6 bases). V lost 1 base and J 1 base, leaving 20 bases between the germline ends. The V gene's germline CDR1 is LNHDA and CDR2 SQIVND (reference sequence). The CDR3 consists of 18 residues.

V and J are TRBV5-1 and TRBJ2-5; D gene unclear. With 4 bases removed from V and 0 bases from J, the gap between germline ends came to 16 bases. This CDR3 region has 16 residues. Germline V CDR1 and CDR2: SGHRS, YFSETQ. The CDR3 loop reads CASSPWAGPNQETQYF. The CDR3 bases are TGCGCCAGCAGCCCCTGGGCAGGCCCCAACCAAGAGACCCAGTACTTC.

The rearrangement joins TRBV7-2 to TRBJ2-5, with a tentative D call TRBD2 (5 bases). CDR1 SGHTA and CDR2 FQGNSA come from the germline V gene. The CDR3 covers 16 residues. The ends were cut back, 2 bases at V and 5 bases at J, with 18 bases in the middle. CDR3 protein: CASSLHVRGSGETQYF. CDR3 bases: TGTGCCAGCAGCTTACACGTCAGAGGGAGTGGGGAGACCCAGTACTTC.